This is a list of T cell receptor beta chains from one sample in a study of blood T cell repertoires in COVID-19. Sequencing was performed with immunoSEQ multiplex PCR; in TCRdb, only in-frame clones are kept and a portion is missing. In the table there are about 59,000 clones, 70% to 85% of which are singletons. The sample comprised peripheral blood. The receptors come from a man between 60 and 75 years old with acute or convalescent COVID-19. CDR3s include the opening cysteine and the closing phenylalanine or tryptophan. The D gene is left open where the match is weak. A row's size may be missing; if present it is once, few, many or a size class.

NA,NA,TRBJ2-2,TRBV6-5,CASSWGQDTGELFF,TGTGCCAGCAGTTGGGGACAAGACACCGGGGAGCTGTTTTTT
NA,TRBD1,TRBJ1-5,TRBV30,CAWNRGGGSNQPQHF,TGTGCCTGGAACAGGGGCGGTGGAAGCAATCAGCCCCAGCATTTT
NA,TRBD1,TRBJ1-2,TRBV6-4,CARRLGDRVSLRYGYTF,TGTGCCAGGAGATTGGGGGACAGGGTGTCTTTAAGGTATGGCTACACCTTC
NA,NA,TRBJ1-2,TRBV10-3,CAVAGAEEGYTF,TGTGCCGTAGCAGGGGCGGAGGAAGGCTACACCTTC
NA,NA,TRBJ2-7,TRBV27,CASSLQAHSYEQYF,TGTGCCAGCAGTTTACAAGCCCACTCCTACGAGCAGTACTTC
NA,NA,TRBJ2-5,TRBV25-1,CASSRQSLGTQYF,TGTGCCAGCAGCAGACAGAGTCTGGGGACCCAGTACTTC
NA,TRBD1,TRBJ1-6,TRBV3-1/TRBV3-2,CASSFGQGGNSPLHF,TGTGCCAGCAGTTTTGGACAGGGGGGTAATTCACCCCTCCACTTT
once,NA,TRBJ2-2,TRBV3-1/TRBV3-2,CASSQAQAGELFF,TGTGCCAGCAGCCAGGCGCAGGCCGGGGAGCTGTTTTTT
NA,NA,TRBJ2-3,TRBV13,CASSRSGTQYF,TGTGCCAGCAGCCGTAGTGGTACGCAGTATTTT
NA,NA,TRBJ1-4,TRBV13,CASSLGGRIRSGKLFF,TGTGCCAGCAGCCTTGGTGGCCGAATCCGAAGCGGAAAACTGTTTTTT
NA,NA,TRBJ1-2,TRBV27,CASSLSIAGLYGYTF,TGTGCCAGCAGTTTATCGATTGCGGGACTCTATGGCTACACCTTC
NA,NA,TRBJ2-7,TRBV3-1/TRBV3-2,CASSLSLASYEQYF,TGTGCCAGCAGCCTTTCTCTGGCCTCCTACGAGCAGTACTTC
NA,NA,TRBJ1-6,TRBV7-6,CASSLGQMRTSPLHF,TGTGCCAGCAGCTTGGGGCAGATGAGAACCTCACCCCTCCACTTT
NA,TRBD1,TRBJ2-7,TRBV30,CAWSVGTGFLEQYF,TGTGCCTGGAGTGTAGGGACAGGGTTCCTCGAGCAGTACTTC
NA,TRBD2,TRBJ2-7,TRBV7-2,CASSLVGTSGSGYEQYF,TGTGCCAGCAGCTTAGTTGGGACTAGCGGGAGCGGATACGAGCAGTACTTC
NA,TRBD1,TRBJ1-2,TRBV19,CASSLGTGGSSQTGYTF,TGTGCCAGTAGTCTCGGGACAGGGGGCAGCTCTCAAACTGGCTACACCTTC
NA,TRBD2,TRBJ2-1,TRBV11-2,CASSFGGAGPNNEQFF,TGTGCCAGCAGCTTTGGGGGAGCGGGGCCTAACAATGAGCAGTTCTTC
NA,TRBD1,TRBJ1-1,TRBV7-2,CASSLLGGAYTEAFF,TGTGCCAGCAGCTTATTAGGGGGCGCGTACACTGAAGCTTTCTTT